Listed here are 16 T cell receptor beta chains from one sample, sequenced in a study of blood T cell repertoires in COVID-19. Sequencing was performed with immunoSEQ multiplex PCR; in TCRdb, only in-frame clones are kept and a portion is missing. The sample yields 100,000 to 150,000 clones, around 81% seen once. Sequencing input: peripheral blood. These receptors were taken from a woman aged 45-65 years with acute or convalescent COVID-19.

Only one count was recorded for this clone. V is TRBV14 and J is TRBJ2-2; a possible D gene is TRBD1 (6 bases). The CDR3 extends over 14 amino acids. V dropped 6 bases and J dropped 3 bases, with 11 bases sitting between them. The germline V gene encodes CDR1 SGHDN and CDR2 FVKESK. The CDR3 is CASRSRGHTGELFF. CDR3 in DNA: TGTGCCAGCAGAAGCAGGGGCCACACCGGGGAGCTGTTTTTT.

V usage is TRBV3-1 (or the pseudogene TRBV3-2) and J usage is TRBJ2-1; 16 bases match TRBD2. V lost 2 bases, J lost 2 bases, and 6 bases stayed unmatched. CDR3 length: 19 amino acids. Per the germline V gene, CDR1 is LGHDT and CDR2 is YNNKEL (reference sequence). CDR3 sequence reads: CASSQPGTSGRETYNEQFF. The CDR3 bases are TGTGCCAGCAGCCAACCCGGGACTAGCGGGAGGGAAACCTACAATGAGCAGTTCTTC.

V is TRBV5-1 and J is TRBJ2-1, with 11 bases identical to TRBD1. J gave up 8 bases and V 3 bases, and 7 bases lay outside the gene matches. The CDR3 spans 15 residues. Germline V CDR1 and CDR2: SGHRS, YFSETQ. CDR3 sequence (DNA): TGCGCCAGCAGCTGGACAGGGGGCCCCGTGTATGAGCAGTTCTTC. This encodes CASSWTGGPVYEQFF.

This chain links TRBV5-1 with TRBJ2-2; D is possibly TRBD1 (5 bases). Trimming cost V 3 bases and J 5 bases, with 8 bases left between them. CDR1 is SGHRS, CDR2 YFSETQ, per germline. There are 13 residues in the CDR3. The CDR3 DNA reads as TGCGCCAGCAGCTCAGGGCAAACCGGGGAGCTGTTTTTT. Encoded protein: CASSSGQTGELFF.

The rearrangement uses TRBV5-4 and TRBJ2-7; 7 bases align to TRBD2. Germline V gene lookup returns CDR1 SGHNT and CDR2 YYREEE (reference sequence). This CDR3 is 13 amino acids long. V shed 1 base, J shed 2 bases, and the junction held 0 bases outside the gene matches. CDR3 region: CASSLRGAYEQYF. CDR3 nucleotide sequence: TGTGCCAGCAGCTTGCGGGGGGCCTACGAGCAGTACTTC.

J is TRBJ2-5 and V is TRBV6-5; D is perhaps TRBD1 (6 bases). The CDR3 is 13 amino acids. V lost 8 bases and J lost 1, with 11 bases in between. In germline, CDR1 is MNHEY, CDR2 SVGAGI. The CDR3 coding sequence is TGTGCCAGCGTAGACAGGCCCCAAGAGACCCAGTACTTC. Amino acids: CASVDRPQETQYF.

The chain recombines TRBV5-1 with TRBJ2-7; 8 bases align to TRBD1. Germline CDR1 and CDR2: SGHRS and YFSETQ. V lost 4 bases, J lost 3 bases, and 9 bases stayed unmatched. The CDR3 sequence is 15 residues long. The CDR3 protein is CASSESGTGDYEQYF. CDR3 sequence (DNA): TGCGCCAGCAGCGAGTCCGGGACAGGAGACTACGAGCAGTACTTC.

The rearrangement joins TRBV25-1 to TRBJ1-1, with D perhaps matching TRBD1 (5 bases). V dropped 1 base and J dropped 2 bases, with 11 bases sitting between them. There are 15 residues in the CDR3. From germline, CDR1 is MGHDK and CDR2 SYGVNS. The CDR3 nucleotides read TGTGCCAGCAGTGAATCAGGGCGGAAAAACACTGAAGCTTTCTTT. Encoded protein: CASSESGRKNTEAFF. Full variable domain (missing parts from reference TRBV25-1 and TRBJ1-1): EADIYQTPRYLVIGTGKKITLECSQTMGHDKMYWYQQDPGMELHLIHYSYGVNSTEKGDLSSESTVSRIRTEHFPLTLESARPSHTSQYLCASSESGRKNTEAFFGQGTRLTVV.

This chain links TRBV3-1 (or the pseudogene TRBV3-2) with TRBJ2-7; no clear D gene. This CDR3 is 12 amino acids long. The germline CDR1 and CDR2 sequences are LGHDT and YNNKEL (reference sequence). V lost 2 bases to trimming and J lost 5 bases, with 7 bases between them. The CDR3 DNA follows: TGTGCCAGCAGCCAATCCCGGGACGAGCAGTACTTC. Its translation: CASSQSRDEQYF.

The J gene is TRBJ1-4, the V gene TRBV7-9; D not certain. The CDR3 length is 11 residues. V shed 3 bases and J shed 8 bases, with 4 bases lying between them. Germline V gene sequence: CDR1 SEHNR, CDR2 FQNEAQ (reference sequence). The CDR3 region has the DNA TGTGCCAGCAGCTTGACAGAAAAACTGTTTTTT. This sequence encodes CASSLTEKLFF.

CDR3 loop: CASSTRQGKGGGYTF. CDR3 DNA sequence: TGTGCCAGCAGCACCCGACAGGGGAAAGGAGGTGGCTACACCTTC. The chain links TRBV9 to TRBJ1-2; TRBD1 matches 8 bases. V lost 4 bases, J lost 7 bases, and 12 bases stayed unmatched. In germline, CDR1 is SGDLS, CDR2 YYNGEE. This CDR3 is built from 15 residues.

The V gene is TRBV11-2, the J gene TRBJ2-7, with D tentatively TRBD1 (6 bases). Trimming removed 1 base from V and 6 bases from J, with 16 bases in between. The CDR3 totals 15 residues. The germline CDR1 and CDR2 sequences are SGHAT and FQNNGV. CDR3 DNA: TGTGCCAGCAGCTTAGCACAGGGCCCGAGGAGCGAGCAGTACTTC. This translates into CASSLAQGPRSEQYF.

The chain combines TRBV5-8 with TRBJ2-5; TRBD2 aligns across 10 bases. This CDR3 has 14 residues. CDR1 and CDR2 from the germline V gene are SGHTS and YDEGEE. After removal of 4 bases from V and 3 bases from J, the junction contained 3 bases not matched to a gene. The CDR3 sequence is CASSQLAGKETQYF. The CDR3 DNA follows: TGTGCCAGCAGCCAACTAGCGGGGAAAGAGACCCAGTACTTC.

The chain links TRBV12-5 to TRBJ1-3; the D is unclear. This CDR3 spans 20 amino acids. V was trimmed by 5 bases and J by 0 bases, leaving 26 bases between them. Per the germline V gene, CDR1 is LGHNT and CDR2 is FRNRAP. The CDR3 reads CASGPTSGALLLPSGNTIYF. The CDR3 DNA reads as TGTGCTAGTGGTCCCACATCGGGAGCCCTACTACTTCCCTCTGGAAACACCATATATTTT.

This clone occurred once. The chain recombines TRBV3-1 (or the pseudogene TRBV3-2) with TRBJ1-1; D not resolved. The CDR3 length is 13 residues. V was clipped by 1 base and J by 4 bases, with 7 bases between them. Germline assignment: CDR1 LGHDT and CDR2 YNNKEL (reference sequence). The CDR3: CASSQAVATEAFF. The CDR3 DNA is TGTGCCAGCAGCCAAGCAGTAGCCACTGAAGCTTTCTTT.

This clone was seen more than once but under ten times. The chain carries TRBV6-2 or TRBV6-3 and TRBJ2-7, with a tentative D call TRBD2 (5 bases). The V gene lost 2 bases and the J gene lost 4 bases, with 15 bases spanning the gap. The germline CDR1 and CDR2 sequences are MNHEY and SVGEGT. This CDR3 is 15 amino acids long. The CDR3 sequence: CASSYGWEKVYEQYF. The CDR3 DNA follows: TGTGCCAGCAGTTACGGGTGGGAGAAGGTATACGAGCAGTACTTC.